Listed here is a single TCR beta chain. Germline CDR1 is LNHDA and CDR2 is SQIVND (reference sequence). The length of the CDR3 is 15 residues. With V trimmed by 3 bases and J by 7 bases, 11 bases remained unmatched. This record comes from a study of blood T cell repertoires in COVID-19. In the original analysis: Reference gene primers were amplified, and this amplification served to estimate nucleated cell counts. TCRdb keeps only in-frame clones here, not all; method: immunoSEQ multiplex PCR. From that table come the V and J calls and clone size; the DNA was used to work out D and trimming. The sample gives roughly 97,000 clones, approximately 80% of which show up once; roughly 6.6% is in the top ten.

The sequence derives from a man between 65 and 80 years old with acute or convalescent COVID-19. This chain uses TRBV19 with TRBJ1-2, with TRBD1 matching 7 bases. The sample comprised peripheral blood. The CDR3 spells CASSIRTGDLAGYTF. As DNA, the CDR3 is TGTGCCAGTAGTATTCGGACAGGTGACCTGGCTGGCTACACCTTC.